The 5 T cell receptor beta chains below come from one sample, sequenced in a study of beta chain features in type 1 diabetes. Expressed TCRB transcripts were sequenced because the isolated RNA had all been reverse transcribed beforehand. Clones were read by immunoSEQ multiplex PCR, and TCRdb kept only the in-frame ones, dropping some. The table lists 900,000 or so clones, roughly 16% of them singletons. Sequences were obtained from naive CD4+ T cells from blood. Every receptor here comes from a woman aged 18-29 years in good health.

This clone was picked up a small number of times. The J gene is TRBJ2-7, the V gene TRBV18; TRBD1 aligns across 12 bases. The length of the CDR3 is 16 residues. Per germline, CDR1 KGHSH and CDR2 LQKENI. J gave up 0 bases and V 4 bases, and 4 bases lay outside the gene matches. The CDR3 sequence is CASSRDRGQGSYEQYF. CDR3 coding DNA: TGTGCCAGCTCACGGGACAGGGGGCAAGGCTCCTACGAGCAGTACTTC.

The chain is built from TRBV7-2 and TRBJ2-5; TRBD2 aligns across 7 bases. Looked up from germline, CDR1 is SGHTA and CDR2 is FQGNSA. Trimming at V came to 4 bases and at J to 1 base, leaving 9 bases not matched to a gene. CDR3 length: 16 amino acids. The CDR3 sequence: CASSSYGTNSQETQYF. DNA for the CDR3: TGTGCCAGCAGCTCCTACGGGACTAACTCCCAAGAGACCCAGTACTTC.

This clone has more than one count but fewer than ten. Different DNA sequences within this sample yield the same CDR3. The chain carries TRBV2 and TRBJ1-2; TRBD1 matches 12 bases. The V gene's germline CDR1 is SNHLY and CDR2 FYNNEI. V was clipped by 3 bases and J by 4 bases; unmatched bases: 3. The CDR3 consists of 15 residues. The CDR3 loop is CASSEGTGGSYGYTF. Here the CDR3 DNA reads TGTGCCAGCAGTGAGGGGACAGGGGGCAGCTATGGCTACACCTTC.

V is TRBV11-2 and J is TRBJ2-7, with D tentatively TRBD1 or TRBD2 (5 bases each). CDR3 length: 14 amino acids. The germline V gene has CDR1 SGHAT and CDR2 FQNNGV. The ends were cut back, 2 bases at V and 4 bases at J, with 12 bases in the middle. The CDR3 bases are TGTGCCAGCAGCTTAAATATTGAGGGGTACGAGCAGTACTTC. Its translation is CASSLNIEGYEQYF.

The rearrangement links TRBV7-2 to TRBJ2-7; 8 bases are shared with TRBD1. V dropped 1 base and J dropped 1; count of bases not matched to a gene: 12. This CDR3 has 18 residues. Germline-derived CDR1 and CDR2 are SGHTA and FQGNSA. CDR3 sequence (DNA): TGTGCCAGCAGCTTAGTAGGGTTCTTCCAGGGGGCATCCTACGAGCAGTACTTC. It yields the protein CASSLVGFFQGASYEQYF.